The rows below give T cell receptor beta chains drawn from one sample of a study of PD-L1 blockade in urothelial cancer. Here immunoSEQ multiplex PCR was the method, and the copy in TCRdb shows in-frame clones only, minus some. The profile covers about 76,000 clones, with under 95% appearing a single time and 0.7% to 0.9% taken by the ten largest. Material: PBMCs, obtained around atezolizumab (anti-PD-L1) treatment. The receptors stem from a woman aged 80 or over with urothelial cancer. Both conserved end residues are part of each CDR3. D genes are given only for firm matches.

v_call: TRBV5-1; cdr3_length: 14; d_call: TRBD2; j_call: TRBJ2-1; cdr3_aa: CASSHSGITNEQFF
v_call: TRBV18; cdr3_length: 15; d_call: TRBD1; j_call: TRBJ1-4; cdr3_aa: CASSPYRGPNEKLFF
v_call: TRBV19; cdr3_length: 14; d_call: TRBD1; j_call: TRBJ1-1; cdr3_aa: CASGRQGVNTEAFF
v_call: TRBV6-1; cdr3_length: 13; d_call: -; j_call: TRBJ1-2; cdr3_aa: CASRPPTGYGYTF
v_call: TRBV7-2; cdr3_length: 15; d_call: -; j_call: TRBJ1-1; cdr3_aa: CASSLVIVTDTEAFF
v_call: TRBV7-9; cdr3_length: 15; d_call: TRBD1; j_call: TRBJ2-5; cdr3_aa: CASSTWTGGGETQYF
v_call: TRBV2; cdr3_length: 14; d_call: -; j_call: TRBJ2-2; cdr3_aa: CASLGPLGTGELFF
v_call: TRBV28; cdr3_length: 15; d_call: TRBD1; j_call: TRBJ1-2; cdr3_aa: CASSMGTGPQYGYTF
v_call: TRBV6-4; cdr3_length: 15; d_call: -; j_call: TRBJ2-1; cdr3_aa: CASRSLESSYNEQFF
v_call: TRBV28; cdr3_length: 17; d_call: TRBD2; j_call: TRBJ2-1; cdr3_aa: CASSLAGTKSSYNEQFF
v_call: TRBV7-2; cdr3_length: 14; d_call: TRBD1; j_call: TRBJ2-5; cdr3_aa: CASSPGQGRETQYF
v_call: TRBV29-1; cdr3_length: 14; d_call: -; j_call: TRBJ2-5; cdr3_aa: CSVEDLGRDQTQYF
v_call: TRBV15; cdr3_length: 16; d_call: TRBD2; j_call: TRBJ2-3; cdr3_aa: CATSRGTSGSTDTQYF
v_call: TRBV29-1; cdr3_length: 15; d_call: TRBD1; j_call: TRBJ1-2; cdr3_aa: CSVEWATGKNYGYTF
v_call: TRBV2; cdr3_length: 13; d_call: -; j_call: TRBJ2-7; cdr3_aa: CASNRQVKDEQYF
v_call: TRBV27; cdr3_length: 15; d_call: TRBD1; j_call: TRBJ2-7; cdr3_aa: CASGRGGQGAGEQYF
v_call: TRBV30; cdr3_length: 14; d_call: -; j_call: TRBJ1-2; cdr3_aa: CASTSGRGSSGYTF
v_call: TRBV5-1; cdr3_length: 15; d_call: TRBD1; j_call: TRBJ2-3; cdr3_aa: CASSLVGQGIDTQYF
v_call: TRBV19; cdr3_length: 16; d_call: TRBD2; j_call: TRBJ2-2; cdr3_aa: CASSISSGSHTGELFF
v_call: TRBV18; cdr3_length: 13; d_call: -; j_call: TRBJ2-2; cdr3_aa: CASSRGRTGELFF
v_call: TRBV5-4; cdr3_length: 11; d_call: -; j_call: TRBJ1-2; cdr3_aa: CASSFGYGYTF
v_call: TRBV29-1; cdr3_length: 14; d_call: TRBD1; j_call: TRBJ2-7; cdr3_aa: CSVQPGTGSYEQYF
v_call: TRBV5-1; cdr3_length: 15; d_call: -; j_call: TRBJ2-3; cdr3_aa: CASSLVGSRQDTQYF
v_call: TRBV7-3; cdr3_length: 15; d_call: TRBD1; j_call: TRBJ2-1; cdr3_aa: CASSLGQGGFNEQFF
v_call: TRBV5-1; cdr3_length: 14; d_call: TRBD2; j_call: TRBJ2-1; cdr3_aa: CASSSGTTPNEQFF
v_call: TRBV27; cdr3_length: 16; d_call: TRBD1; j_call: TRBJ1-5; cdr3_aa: CASSFTGVGWNQPQHF
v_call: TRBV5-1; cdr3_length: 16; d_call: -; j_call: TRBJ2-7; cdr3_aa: CASSLGGSGNTYEQYF
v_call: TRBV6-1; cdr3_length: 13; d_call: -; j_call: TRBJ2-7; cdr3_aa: CASSERSRDEQYF